Below, 30 T cell receptor beta chains from the same sample are listed, as sequenced in a study of T cells in Graves' hyperthyroidism and ophthalmopathy (dated by TCRdb to about 2019). The method was multiplex PCR. Data came from an Illumina HiSeq 2000. Amplification of TCR beta CDR3 regions was carried out from RNA transcripts. A first-round RT-PCR of the TCR CDR3 used the HTBI primer set with the Qiagen OneStep RT-PCR kit. In-frame beta chains were kept once TCRdb had trimmed the public reads at Q25 with fastp and called clones with MiXCR. All rows with the same CDR3 protein become a single entry with the most common DNA and genes. In this sample the table shows roughly 100,000 distinct CDR3 sequences, 45% to 50% of which occur a single time. Of the sample, 20% to 30% is held by the ten largest clones. What was sequenced was blood. The origin of the receptors is a man in his forties or fifties with Graves' hyperthyroidism.

Note on this clonotype: Compared with germline, one end of the junction differs, possibly owing to a read error. The gene calls are TRBV24-1 and TRBJ2-3; 7 nucleotides line up with TRBD2. The CDR3 length is 13 residues. Germline V gene data show CDR1 as KGHDR and CDR2 as SFDVKD. CDR3 sequence: CASSAGNTGTQYF. The CDR3, as DNA: TGTGCCTCTTCAGCGGGAAACACAGGTACGCAGTATTTT.

This clonotype was seen many times. The chain joins TRBV9 to TRBJ2-2; 11 bases are shared with TRBD1. Per germline, CDR1 SGDLS and CDR2 YYNGEE. Unmatched junction bases numbered 13, after V lost 3 bases and J lost 6 bases. The CDR3 spans 18 residues. The CDR3, as DNA: TGTGCCAGCAGCGCTTCGGACAGGGGGCGATCCGGGCCCGGGGAGCTGTTTTTT. Its protein is CASSASDRGRSGPGELFF.

As regards this clonotype: Compared with germline, one end of the junction differs, possibly owing to a read error. CDR3 sequence: CSVVSGCREQYF. The CDR3 nucleotides read TGCAGTGTTGTTAGCGGGTGTCGTGAGCAGTACTTC. V usage is TRBV29-1 and J usage is TRBJ2-7; 7 positions match TRBD2. CDR3 size: 12 residues. Germline assignment: CDR1 SQVTM and CDR2 ANQGSEA.

This clonotype was counted at least ten times. The rearrangement uses TRBV5-5 and TRBJ1-1; D remains unclear. CDR3 length: 14 amino acids. From germline, CDR1 is SGHKS and CDR2 YYEKEE (reference sequence). V dropped 0 bases and J dropped 0 bases, with 6 bases sitting between them. This chain's CDR3 is CASSLAVLNTEAFF. The CDR3 DNA reads as TGTGCCAGCAGCTTGGCGGTTCTGAACACTGAAGCTTTCTTT.

This clonotype came up many times. The V and J genes are TRBV28 and TRBJ2-7, with a possible D match to TRBD2 (6 bases). CDR3 size: 15 residues. The germline V and J ends were trimmed by 5 bases and 5 bases, with 19 bases remaining between them. Germline CDR1 is MDHEN and CDR2 is SYDVKM. The CDR3 sequence: CASSAEVAGRHEQYF. CDR3 nucleotides: TGTGCCAGCAGTGCCGAGGTGGCAGGGAGGCACGAGCAGTACTTC.

This clonotype was observed many times. The V and J genes are TRBV2 and TRBJ2-5; possibly TRBD1 for D (6 bases). Deletions cut 8 bases from V and 4 bases from J, with 20 bases between. Germline lookup yields CDR1 SNHLY and CDR2 FYNNEI. The CDR3 loop spans 15 amino acids. CDR3 amino acids: CASGPGHKVGETQYF. The CDR3 DNA sequence: TGTGCCAGCGGTCCGGGACACAAGGTGGGAGAGACCCAGTACTTC.

This clonotype was seen at least ten times. The V and J genes are TRBV5-1 and TRBJ2-5; 7 bases fit TRBD1. The CDR3 has 15 residues. V lost 4 bases and J lost 5; bases outside the gene matches: 11. Germline CDR1 reads SGHRS; CDR2 reads YFSETQ. In DNA, the CDR3 is TGCGCCAGCAGCGTAAGACAGGGTCAAGGGGAGACCCAGTACTTC. Translating gives CASSVRQGQGETQYF.

As to this clonotype: Since a much larger clone is just one base distant, this may be a read error. The J gene is TRBJ2-1, the V gene TRBV6-5; no clear D gene. Germline V CDR1 and CDR2: MNHEY, SVGAGI. The length of the CDR3 is 14 residues. In nucleotides, the CDR3 is TGTGCCTGCAGCCCCGGCAGGTCCTACAATGAGCAGTTCTTC. It specifies CACSPGRSYNEQFF.

The chain couples TRBV29-1 to TRBJ2-1; 8 positions agree with TRBD1. CDR3 size: 13 residues. Trimming cost V 8 bases and J 4 bases; bases outside gene matches: 7. Germline CDR1 and CDR2: SQVTM and ANQGSEA. This CDR3 is CSFSDREYNEQFF. CDR3 nucleotides: TGCAGCTTTTCGGACAGGGAATACAATGAGCAGTTCTTC.

The V and J genes are TRBV11-3 and TRBJ2-7; the D is unclear. The CDR3 runs 13 residues. The V gene's germline CDR1 is SGHNT and CDR2 YENEEA. Trimming took off 7 bases at V and 3 bases at J, with 13 bases between the two ends. CDR3 residues: CASTGLGGYEQYF. CDR3 nucleotides: TGTGCCAGCACCGGGCTAGGTGGCTACGAGCAGTACTTC.

The rearrangement uses TRBV20-1 and TRBJ1-1, with D unresolved. Germline V lookup: CDR1 DFQATT, CDR2 SNEGSKA (reference sequence). The ends were cut back, 6 bases at V and 4 bases at J, with 15 bases in the middle. The CDR3 runs to 13 residues. CDR3 sequence (DNA): TGCAGTGCGGCTAGCGGGAGGACCACTGAAGCTTTCTTT. Its translation: CSAASGRTTEAFF.

This clonotype was found many times. CDR3 sequence: CASSEGFATGGADTQYF. The CDR3 DNA reads TGTGCCAGCAGTGAAGGCTTCGCGACAGGGGGCGCAGATACGCAGTATTTT. The chain carries TRBV2 and TRBJ2-3; 10 bases align to TRBD1. The CDR3 sequence is 17 residues long. Germline loops: CDR1 SNHLY, CDR2 FYNNEI. The junction had 8 bases not matched to a gene; V was cut back by 1 base and J by 4 bases.

The chain has TRBV20-1 and TRBJ2-3; TRBD2 agrees at 9 bases. CDR3 length: 17 amino acids. Losses at the gene ends were 1 base for V and 2 bases for J; bases not matched to a gene: 10. The germline gives CDR1 DFQATT, CDR2 SNEGSKA (reference sequence). The CDR3 loop is CSARGEAGGVYTDTQYF. The CDR3 region has the DNA TGCAGTGCTAGAGGCGAGGCGGGAGGGGTGTACACAGATACGCAGTATTTT.

This clonotype turned up a few times. The chain is built from TRBV12-5 and TRBJ1-1, with TRBD1 identical over 7 bases. V was clipped by 5 bases and J by 3 bases; unmatched bases: 9. Germline V gene data show CDR1 as LGHNT and CDR2 as FRNRAP. This CDR3 region has 15 residues. The CDR3 loop reads CASGPPGGRYTEAFF. CDR3 coding DNA: TGTGCTAGTGGTCCCCCAGGGGGGAGGTACACTGAAGCTTTCTTT.

At least ten counts were recorded for this clonotype. The chain uses TRBV2 and TRBJ2-7, with D tentatively TRBD2 (7 bases). The germline gives CDR1 SNHLY, CDR2 FYNNEI. Trimming removed 4 bases at V and 0 bases at J, with 13 bases between. CDR3 size: 15 residues. The CDR3: CASSAEGGHSYEQYF. The DNA for the CDR3 is TGTGCCAGCAGTGCGGAGGGGGGGCACTCCTACGAGCAGTACTTC.

In this sample, this clonotype turned up many times. The rearrangement joins TRBV7-2 to TRBJ1-6, with 7 bases fitting TRBD1. With V trimmed by 2 bases and J by 8 bases, 6 bases remained unmatched. This CDR3 spans 15 amino acids. CDR1 and CDR2 from the germline V gene are SGHTA and FQGNSA. For the CDR3, the DNA is TGTGCCAGCAGCTTAAACACGGGACAGTATTCACCCCTCCACTTT. Its translation: CASSLNTGQYSPLHF. Looking up the rest from reference TRBV7-2 and TRBJ1-6 gives the full variable domain: GAGVSQSPSNKVTEKGKDVELRCDPISGHTALYWYRQSLGQGLEFLIYFQGNSAPDKSGLPSDRFSAERTGGSVSTLTIQRTQQEDSAVYLCASSLNTGQYSPLHFGNGTRLTVT.

The J gene is TRBJ1-2, the V gene TRBV7-3, with 8 bases fitting TRBD1. CDR1 is SGHTA and CDR2 is FQGTGA in the germline V gene. This CDR3 is built from 15 residues. After removal of 6 bases from V and 6 bases from J, the junction contained 12 bases not matched to a gene. The CDR3 is CASRREDRVRHGYTF. The CDR3 DNA sequence: TGTGCCAGCAGGCGCGAGGACAGGGTGAGGCATGGCTACACCTTC.

This clonotype has at least ten counts. The chain uses TRBV13 and TRBJ2-5, with D unclear. The V end was cut by 2 bases, the J end by 5 bases, with 9 bases between. This CDR3 region has 13 residues. From germline, CDR1 is PRHDT and CDR2 FYEKMQ (reference sequence). In nucleotides, the CDR3 is TGTGCCAGCAGCTTATGGGTGGGGGAGACCCAGTACTTC. This encodes CASSLWVGETQYF.

At least ten counts were recorded for this clonotype. The chain is built from TRBV15 and TRBJ2-1; TRBD2 matches 12 bases. Germline CDR1 LNHNV, CDR2 YYDKDF (reference sequence). Trimming removed 5 bases from V and 9 bases from J; junction bases left unmatched: 8. CDR3 length: 15 residues. CDR3 sequence: CATSPGGLAGPEQFF. In nucleotides, the CDR3 is TGTGCCACCAGCCCAGGGGGACTAGCGGGTCCTGAGCAGTTCTTC.

V is TRBV19 and J is TRBJ1-2, with D possibly being TRBD1 (6 bases). The CDR3 has 16 amino acids. Deletions cut 3 bases from V and 0 bases from J, with 14 bases between. In germline, CDR1 is LNHDA, CDR2 SQIVND (reference sequence). The CDR3 loop reads CASSITGTTANYGYTF. The CDR3 coding sequence is TGTGCCAGTAGTATCACCGGGACAACAGCTAACTATGGCTACACCTTC.

To note about this clonotype: This clone may be a read error of a much larger clone one base away. The chain uses TRBV11-2 and TRBJ2-5; a possible D gene is TRBD2 (5 bases). This CDR3 region has 16 residues. CDR1 is SGHAT and CDR2 is FQNNGV in the germline V gene. V was cut by 5 bases and J by 11 bases, with 27 bases left in between. The CDR3 sequence is CASSPPSGLSYNEQYF. The CDR3 DNA reads TGTGCCAGCAGCCCCCCAAGCGGACTCTCCTACAATGAGCAGTACTTC.

The chain carries TRBV30 and TRBJ2-2; D ambiguous. This CDR3 has 13 residues. CDR1 GTSNPN and CDR2 SVGIG come from the germline V gene (reference sequence). V lost 2 bases and J lost 2, with 6 bases in between. The CDR3 protein is CAWSPVNTGELFF. CDR3 coding DNA: TGTGCCTGGAGTCCAGTCAACACCGGGGAGCTGTTTTTT.

V usage is TRBV20-1 and J usage is TRBJ2-7; 10 bases agree with TRBD2. The CDR3 runs to 16 residues. The germline CDR1 and CDR2 sequences are DFQATT and SNEGSKA (reference sequence). V lost 0 bases, J lost 0 bases, and 5 bases stayed unmatched. The CDR3 loop is CSARDNSGRNSYEQYF. The CDR3 DNA reads TGCAGTGCTAGAGATAATAGCGGGAGGAACTCCTACGAGCAGTACTTC.

The chain joins TRBV29-1 to TRBJ2-5, with 7 nucleotides matching TRBD2. The CDR3 sequence is 13 residues long. CDR1 and CDR2 from the germline V gene are SQVTM and ANQGSEA. Here the CDR3 reads CTHGSSGSETQYF. DNA for the CDR3: TGCACCCATGGTAGTAGCGGGTCAGAGACCCAGTACTTC. Complete variable domain (other parts from reference TRBV29-1 and TRBJ2-5): SAVISQKPSRDICQRGTSLTIQCQVDSQVTMMFWYRQQPGQSLTLIATANQGSEATYESGFVIDKFPISRPNLTFSTLTVSNMSPEDSSIYLCTHGSSGSETQYFGPGTRLLVL.

The chain joins TRBV29-1 to TRBJ2-2; D possibly corresponds to TRBD1 (6 bases). The germline V gene encodes CDR1 SQVTM and CDR2 ANQGSEA. This CDR3 has 12 residues. V was clipped by 7 bases and J by 7 bases, with 13 bases between them. The CDR3 reads CSAGVRGGELFF. CDR3 in DNA: TGCAGCGCAGGAGTCAGGGGCGGGGAGCTGTTTTTT.

This rearrangement joins TRBV12-3 or TRBV12-4 to TRBJ1-3; D remains unclear. The CDR3 sequence is 15 residues long. The V and J ends lost 5 bases and 1 base respectively, with 12 bases between them. CDR3 in DNA: TGTGCCAGCAGTCTTATTTCGGGTTCTGGAAACACCATATATTTT. It codes for CASSLISGSGNTIYF.

This clonotype was recorded many times. The chain couples TRBV20-1 to TRBJ2-2, with TRBD2 matching 9 bases. The CDR3 has 16 residues. CDR1 is DFQATT, CDR2 SNEGSKA, per germline (reference sequence). With V trimmed by 3 bases and J by 5 bases, 10 bases remained unmatched. CDR3 residues: CSASSPREGGTGELFF. CDR3 in DNA: TGCAGTGCTAGCTCTCCGCGGGAGGGGGGGACCGGGGAGCTGTTTTTT.

Concerning this clonotype itself: A read error may account for a junction end that differs from germline. The J gene is TRBJ1-2, the V gene TRBV20-1, with D tentatively TRBD1 (5 bases). There are 13 residues in the CDR3. Germline CDR1 and CDR2: DFQATT and SNEGSKA (reference sequence). As DNA, the CDR3 is TGCAGTGCTAGGGATGGGGGGAACTATGACTACACCTTC. It codes for CSARDGGNYDYTF.

A remark on this clonotype: A much larger clone differs from this one at a single base, so this may be a read error. The V call is TRBV7-8, the J call TRBJ2-7; D is unresolved. V was pared by 2 bases and J by 7 bases, with 6 bases between. The CDR3 length is 11 residues. The germline CDR1 and CDR2 sequences are SGHVS and FQNEAQ. The CDR3 sequence: CASSLINEQYF. As DNA, the CDR3 is TGTGCCAGCAGCTTAATAAATGAGCAGTACTTC.

The rearrangement links TRBV5-1 to TRBJ1-2; D is possibly TRBD1 (6 bases). This CDR3 region has 14 residues. The germline gives CDR1 SGHRS, CDR2 YFSETQ. Trimming stripped 5 bases from V and 4 bases from J, with 15 bases between. DNA for the CDR3: TGCGCCAGCAGTTTTGGTATAGGGGGCTATGGCTACACCTTC. As protein: CASSFGIGGYGYTF.